The 10 T cell receptor beta chains reported below all come from one sample, sequenced in a study of CXCR3-negative and CXCR3-positive naive CD8 T cells. UMI labels and 5' RACE were used to prepare the TRB cDNA libraries. TCRdb re-called the 5' RACE reads and catalogs CDR3 proteins one per entry, DNA excluded. Its table records some 50,000 distinct CDR3 sequences. The specimen sequenced was naive CXCR3- CD8+ T cells from blood. Subset defined: CD45RO-CCR7+CD27+CD95- naive CD8+ T cells lacking CXCR3 (TNR3-). The source is a human donor in good health. Some clones in this sample may be carry-over from other donors' samples.

The chain carries TRBV12-3 or TRBV12-4 and TRBJ2-3; TCRdb reports TRBD2, a call that lacks DNA to check it against. This CDR3 comprises 15 residues. CDR3 loop: CASTHSSGPADTQYF.

The gene calls are TRBV29-1 and TRBJ1-4. This CDR3 has 13 residues. Germline CDR1 and CDR2: SQVTM and ANQGSEA. CDR3 protein: CSVGENLGEKLFF.

The gene calls are TRBV3-1 and TRBJ2-3; TCRdb proposes TRBD1, but this gene call is untestable without DNA. This CDR3 is 16 amino acids long. Germline V CDR1 and CDR2: LGHDT, YNNKEL (reference sequence). CDR3 protein: CASSPGTGGFTDTQYF.

The J gene is TRBJ2-6, the V gene TRBV11-2; TCRdb gives TRBD1 as the D gene, but with no DNA this cannot be confirmed. The CDR3 extends over 18 amino acids. CDR1 SGHAT and CDR2 FQNNGV come from the germline V gene. CDR3 loop: CASSLAAGLDAGANVLTF. Combining the CDR3 with reference TRBV11-2 and TRBJ2-6 gives the whole variable domain EAGVAQSPRYKIIEKRQSVAFWCNPISGHATLYWYQQILGQGPKLLIQFQNNGVVDDSQLPKDRFSAERLKGVDSTLKIQPAKLEDSAVYLCASSLAAGLDAGANVLTFGAGSRLTVL.

This CDR3 reads CSVEDPGSNWDEQFF. The chain has TRBV29-1 and TRBJ2-1; absent DNA, TCRdb's TRBD1 call cannot be checked. CDR3 size: 15 residues. Germline CDR1 is SQVTM and CDR2 is ANQGSEA.

The rearrangement links TRBV29-1 to TRBJ2-7; TCRdb gives TRBD2 as the D gene, but with no DNA this cannot be confirmed. Germline CDR1 reads SQVTM; CDR2 reads ANQGSEA. The CDR3 consists of 14 residues. CDR3 sequence reads: CSVETSGTTYEQYF.

The chain links TRBV6-6 to TRBJ2-5; the TRBD1 assignment by TCRdb is unverifiable without DNA. Germline CDR1 is MNHNY and CDR2 is SVGAGI (reference sequence). The CDR3 has 11 residues. The CDR3 reads CASWGSETQYF.

The genes are TRBV15 and TRBJ2-1; TCRdb selects TRBD2, and the lack of DNA leaves this call unchecked. Germline V gene lookup returns CDR1 LNHNV and CDR2 YYDKDF (reference sequence). The CDR3 loop spans 16 amino acids. The CDR3 sequence: CATSRATSGRRDEQFF.

J is TRBJ2-1 and V is TRBV28. Germline CDR1 and CDR2: MDHEN and SYDVKM. The CDR3 is made up of 13 amino acids. The CDR3 loop reads CASKARSNNEQFF.

The V and J genes are TRBV7-9 and TRBJ2-3; TCRdb's D gene call, TRBD1, goes unchecked for lack of DNA. Germline CDR1 and CDR2: SEHNR and FQNEAQ (reference sequence). This CDR3 is built from 15 residues. CDR3 amino acids: CASSSTQGSTDTQYF.